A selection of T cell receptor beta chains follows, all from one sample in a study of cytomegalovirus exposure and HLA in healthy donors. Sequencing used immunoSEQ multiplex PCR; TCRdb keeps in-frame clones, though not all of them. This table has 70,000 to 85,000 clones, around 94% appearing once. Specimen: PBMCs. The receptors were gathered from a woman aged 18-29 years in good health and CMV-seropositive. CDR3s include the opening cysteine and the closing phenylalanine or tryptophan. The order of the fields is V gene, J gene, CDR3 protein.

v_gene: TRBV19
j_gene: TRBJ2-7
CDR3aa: CASSDRGGRVFEQYF

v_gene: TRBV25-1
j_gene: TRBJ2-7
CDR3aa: CASSEYDSSYEQYF

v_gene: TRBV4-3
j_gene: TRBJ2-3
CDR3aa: CASSQDRLAGGSGTDTQYF

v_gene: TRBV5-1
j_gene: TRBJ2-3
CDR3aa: CASSPPEDTQYF

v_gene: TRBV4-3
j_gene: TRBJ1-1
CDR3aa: CASSQVYGREAFF

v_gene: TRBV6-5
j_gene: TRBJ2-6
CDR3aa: CASSRQVSGANVLTF

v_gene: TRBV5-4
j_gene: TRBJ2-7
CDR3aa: CASSLRGDGGYEQYF

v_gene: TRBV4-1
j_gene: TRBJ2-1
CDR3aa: CASSQGFDTSSHNEQFF

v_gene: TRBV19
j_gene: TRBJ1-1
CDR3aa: CATLAGLTEAFF

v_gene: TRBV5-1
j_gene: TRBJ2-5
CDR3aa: CASSLSGGPQETQYF

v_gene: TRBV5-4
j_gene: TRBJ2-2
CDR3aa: CASSFHQGAGTGELFF

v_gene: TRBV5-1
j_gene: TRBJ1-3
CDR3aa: CASSLGQNFAGNTIYF

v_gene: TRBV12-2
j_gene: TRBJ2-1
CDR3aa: CASRFSPTVRGQIKSEQFF

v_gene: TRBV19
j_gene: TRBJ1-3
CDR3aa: CASSIVGGRSSGNTIYF

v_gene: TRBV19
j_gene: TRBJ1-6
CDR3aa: CASSGTGASPLHF

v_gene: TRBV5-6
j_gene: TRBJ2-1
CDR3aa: CASSSWFSPSYNEQFF

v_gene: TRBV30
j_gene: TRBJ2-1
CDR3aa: CAWKKGADNEQFF

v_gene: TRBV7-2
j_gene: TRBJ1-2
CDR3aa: CARATTGEGNGYTF

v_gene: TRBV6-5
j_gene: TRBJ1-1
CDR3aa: CASDGGWDTEAFF

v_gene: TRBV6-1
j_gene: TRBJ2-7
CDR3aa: CASSEAPITAGGPYEQYF

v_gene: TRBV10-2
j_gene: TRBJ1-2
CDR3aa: CASSESGTLSNYGYTF

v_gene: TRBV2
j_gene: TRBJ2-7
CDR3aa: CASSVDRSYEQYF

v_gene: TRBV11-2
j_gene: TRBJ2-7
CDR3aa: CASSLVRGGYEQYF

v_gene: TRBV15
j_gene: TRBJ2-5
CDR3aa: CATSSLAPGTGEETQYF

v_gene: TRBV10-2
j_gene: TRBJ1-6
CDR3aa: CASSESYGQGDSPLHF

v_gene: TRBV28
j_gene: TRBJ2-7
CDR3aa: CASRGGGSSYEQYF

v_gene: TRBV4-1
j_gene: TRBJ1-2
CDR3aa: CASSLAGVGNYGYTF

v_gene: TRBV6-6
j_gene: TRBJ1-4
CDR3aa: CASSYSGGQGSEKLFF

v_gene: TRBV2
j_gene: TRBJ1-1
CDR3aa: CASSETLNTEAFF

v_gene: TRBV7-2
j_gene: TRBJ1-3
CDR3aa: CASSSRVDASSGNTIYF

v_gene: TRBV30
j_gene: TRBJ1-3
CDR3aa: CAWSTISGNTIYF

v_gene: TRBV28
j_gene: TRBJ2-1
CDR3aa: CASSLGQVYNEQFF

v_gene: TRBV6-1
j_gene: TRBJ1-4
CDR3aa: CASSAWVGGSTNEKLFF

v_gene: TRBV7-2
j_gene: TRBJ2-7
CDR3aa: CASSWTSGKYEQYF

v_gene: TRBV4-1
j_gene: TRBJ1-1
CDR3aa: CASSTQTGRSTEAFF

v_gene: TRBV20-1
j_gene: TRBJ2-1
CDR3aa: CSASTSGEQFF

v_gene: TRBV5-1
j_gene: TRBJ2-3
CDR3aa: CASRAGRGTDTQYF

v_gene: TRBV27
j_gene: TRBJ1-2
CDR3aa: CASSSGTGSYGYTF

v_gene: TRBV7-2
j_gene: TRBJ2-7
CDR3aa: CASSTGTSGGFEQYF

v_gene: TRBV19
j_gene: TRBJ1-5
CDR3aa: CASSAPGGAFQPQHF

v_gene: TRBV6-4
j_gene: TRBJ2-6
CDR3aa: CASSALSGANVLTF

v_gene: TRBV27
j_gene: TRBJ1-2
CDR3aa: CASSPSGRGGYGYTF

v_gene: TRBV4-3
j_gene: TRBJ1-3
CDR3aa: CASSQGGQGFRNTIYF

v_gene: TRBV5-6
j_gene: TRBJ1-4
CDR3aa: CASSGAGQGFEKLFF

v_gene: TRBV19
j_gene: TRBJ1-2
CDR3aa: CASSIGGRGYTF

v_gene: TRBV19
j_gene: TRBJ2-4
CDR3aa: CASSMEGGNIQYF

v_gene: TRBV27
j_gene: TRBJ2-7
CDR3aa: CASSLLASGRRYEQYF